A single sample is the source of the 27 T cell receptor beta chains below, sequenced in a study of post-analysis software for immune sequencing data (dated by TCRdb to the mid-2010s). Their antigen targets remain unknown. Summary of the overall study and its limitations: Significantly higher frequencies in patients than in controls were found for roughly 5 TRBV segments, including TRBV5-6, TRBV5-1 and TRBV20-1.

The library relied on PCR. For sequencing, an Illumina HiSeq 2500 was employed. To reduce PCR and sequencing biases, unique molecular identifiers were built into the TCR beta cDNA libraries. TCRdb reanalyzed the raw reads on its own, using fastp at Q25 for trimming and MiXCR for clone calling, and kept in-frame beta chains. Rows with a matching CDR3 protein are joined into one entry that keeps the most common DNA and genes. Present in this sample are about half a million distinct CDR3 sequences, approximately 31% of which were seen just once. 4.5% to 7.5% of the sample goes to the ten largest clones. The sequenced sample consisted of blood. The source of these receptors is a girl younger than 18 with multiple sclerosis.

This clonotype was seen a few times. The rearrangement uses TRBV12-3 or TRBV12-4 and TRBJ2-3; possibly TRBD2 for D (5 bases). Trimming pared 4 bases from V and 3 bases from J, leaving 14 bases between. CDR3 length equals 15 residues. This CDR3 reads CASSSFAGRTDTQYF. Here the CDR3 DNA reads TGTGCCAGCAGTTCTTTCGCGGGTAGGACAGATACGCAGTATTTT.

The chain couples TRBV14 to TRBJ2-7, with TRBD1 identical over 7 bases. Germline trimming cut 1 base from V and 3 bases from J; bases unmatched to any gene: 6. The CDR3 has 15 amino acids. Germline assignment: CDR1 SGHDN and CDR2 FVKESK. CDR3 nucleotides: TGTGCCAGCAGCCAAGCCGGGACAGCTTTCTACGAGCAGTACTTC. This gives the protein CASSQAGTAFYEQYF.

This chain links TRBV3-1 with TRBJ2-3; D might be TRBD1 or TRBD2, each matching 5 bases. Germline V CDR1 and CDR2: LGHDT, YNNKEL (reference sequence). Trimming took 1 base from V and 3 from J, leaving 23 bases between them. The CDR3 is 19 amino acids. The CDR3 nucleotides read TGTGCCAGCAGCCAAGGCCTACGGGACGCCTGGATCGGTACAGATACGCAGTATTTT. Its translation: CASSQGLRDAWIGTDTQYF.

This clonotype has at least ten counts. The chain carries TRBV20-1 and TRBJ1-2; D remains ambiguous. CDR3 length: 13 residues. Germline CDR1 and CDR2: DFQATT and SNEGSKA (reference sequence). V lost 1 base to trimming and J lost 3 bases, with 9 bases between them. This chain's CDR3 is CSARVGNDYGYTF. The CDR3 nucleotides read TGCAGTGCTAGAGTGGGGAATGACTATGGCTACACCTTC.

The CDR3: CASSYSTASAGYEQYF. The DNA for the CDR3 is TGTGCCAGCAGTTACTCGACGGCTAGCGCTGGCTACGAGCAGTACTTC. The chain joins TRBV6-5 to TRBJ2-4; perhaps TRBD2 as D (6 bases). The better agreement between TRBJ2-7 and the DNA end casts doubt on the J call. This CDR3 has 16 amino acids. Germline V gives CDR1 MNHEY, CDR2 SVGAGI.

CDR3 DNA: TGCGCCAGCAGCCAAACCCAGACACTGAACACCGGGGAGCTGTTTTTT. Encoded protein: CASSQTQTLNTGELFF. The V gene is TRBV4-1, the J gene TRBJ2-2, with unresolved D. CDR3 length: 16 amino acids. Trimming pared 2 bases from V and 1 base from J, leaving 11 bases between. The germline V gene has CDR1 MGHRA and CDR2 YSYEKL.

The CDR3 loop is CASSQLQGQGPWFF. CDR3 bases: TGCGCCAGCAGCCAGCTTCAGGGACAGGGGCCCTGGTTCTTC. The rearrangement links TRBV4-1 to TRBJ2-1; 10 bases align to TRBD1. The CDR3 loop spans 14 amino acids. Germline trimming cut 3 bases from V and 15 bases from J; bases unmatched to any gene: 11. Germline loops: CDR1 MGHRA, CDR2 YSYEKL.

The chain carries TRBV12-3 or TRBV12-4 and TRBJ1-4; D gene uncertain. The CDR3 runs to 11 residues. Trimming cost V 6 bases and J 14 bases, with 13 bases left between them. In DNA form, the CDR3 reads TGTGCCAGCAGAGTGGGTACAGATCTGTTTTTT. This sequence encodes CASRVGTDLFF.

This clonotype was observed a handful of times. The chain links TRBV7-3 to TRBJ2-1; 10 nucleotides agree with TRBD1. The CDR3 totals 16 residues. With 5 bases clipped from V and 6 bases from J, the junction kept 10 bases outside the gene matches. Looked up from germline, CDR1 is SGHTA and CDR2 is FQGTGA. The CDR3 here is CASSTRQGARGNEQFF. CDR3 sequence (DNA): TGTGCCAGCAGCACGCGACAGGGGGCGAGAGGCAATGAGCAGTTCTTC. The variable domain in full, completed from reference TRBV7-3 and TRBJ2-1, reads GAGVSQTPSNKVTEKGKYVELRCDPISGHTALYWYRQSLGQGPEFLIYFQGTGAADDSGLPNDRFFAVRPEGSVSTLKIQRTERGDSAVYLCASSTRQGARGNEQFFGPGTRLTVL.

This clonotype turned up a few times. The V call is TRBV4-2, the J call TRBJ2-5; 8 nucleotides agree with TRBD2. The CDR3 covers 21 residues. V trimming: 0 bases; J trimming: 2 bases; junction bases outside the gene matches: 20. Germline CDR1 and CDR2: LGHNA and YNFKEQ. In nucleotides, the CDR3 is TGTGCCAGCAGCCAAGATCGGCGCGCCCCAGGGACTAGGAGAGATCAAGAGACCCAGTACTTC. Amino acid sequence: CASSQDRRAPGTRRDQETQYF.

In this sample, this clonotype turned up a few times. The rearrangement joins TRBV3-1 to TRBJ2-4; D may correspond to TRBD1 or TRBD2 (5 bases each). The CDR3 loop spans 11 amino acids. Germline V gives CDR1 LGHDT, CDR2 YNNKEL (reference sequence). Trimming pared 3 bases from V and 15 bases from J, leaving 12 bases between. The CDR3 DNA follows: TGTGCCAGCAGCCATTTGGGGGAGCCGTACTTC. Translated, it gives CASSHLGEPYF.

V usage is TRBV15 and J usage is TRBJ1-6; no definite D call. The CDR3 covers 15 residues. V gave up 2 bases and J gave up 5 bases, with 10 bases separating them. Germline V gives CDR1 LNHNV, CDR2 YYDKDF (reference sequence). The CDR3 sequence is CATSRQDGNNSPLHF. CDR3 sequence (DNA): TGTGCCACCAGCAGACAAGACGGGAATAATTCACCCCTCCACTTT.

V and J are TRBV12-3 or TRBV12-4 and TRBJ1-5; possibly TRBD1 for D (6 bases). The CDR3 length is 16 residues. V was cut by 3 bases and J by 2 bases, with 14 bases left in between. This CDR3 is CASSFTGTWGNQPQHF. The CDR3 region has the DNA TGTGCCAGCAGTTTTACAGGGACCTGGGGCAATCAGCCCCAGCATTTT.

J is TRBJ1-5 and V is TRBV11-3; D might be TRBD1 (5 bases). The CDR3 extends over 18 amino acids. The V end was cut by 0 bases, the J end by 3 bases, with 18 bases between. CDR1 is SGHNT and CDR2 is YENEEA in the germline V gene. The CDR3 nucleotides are TGTGCCAGCAGCTTAGATCGCGGTCAGGGTAGGGTCAATCAGCCCCAGCATTTT. This translates into CASSLDRGQGRVNQPQHF.

V gene TRBV18 combines with J gene TRBJ2-5, with TRBD2 identical over 7 bases. V lost 2 bases to trimming and J lost 7 bases; unmatched junction nucleotides: 10. Germline CDR1 reads KGHSH; CDR2 reads LQKENI. CDR3 length: 15 amino acids. The CDR3 coding sequence is TGTGCCAGCTCACCAGGGGAACTAGCGCGGGGGACCCAGTACTTC. Translated: CASSPGELARGTQYF.

The chain is built from TRBV12-3 or TRBV12-4 and TRBJ1-5; D is unresolved. The CDR3 runs 12 residues. The V and J ends lost 7 bases and 2 bases respectively, with 6 bases between them. The CDR3 DNA reads as TGTGCCAGCACCTCAGGCAATCAGCCCCAGCATTTT. Translated: CASTSGNQPQHF.

This chain links TRBV6-6 with TRBJ1-6; D perhaps matches TRBD1 (6 bases). The germline V gene encodes CDR1 MNHNY and CDR2 SVGAGI (reference sequence). This CDR3 spans 12 amino acids. The ends were cut back, 5 bases at V and 9 bases at J, with 8 bases in the middle. The CDR3 nucleotides read TGTGCCAGCAGTGACAGGAGTTCACCCCTCCACTTT. Residues: CASSDRSSPLHF.

This sequence joins TRBV10-3 and TRBJ2-5; 12 nucleotides match TRBD1. Germline V gene data show CDR1 as ENHRY and CDR2 as SYGVKD. The CDR3 spans 15 residues. V lost 2 bases and J lost 3; bases outside the gene matches: 1. The CDR3: CAISEGTGGEETQYF. In DNA, the CDR3 is TGTGCCATCAGTGAGGGGACAGGGGGCGAAGAGACCCAGTACTTC.

The chain uses TRBV9 and TRBJ2-2; 8 bases are a match to TRBD2. Germline lookup yields CDR1 SGDLS and CDR2 YYNGEE. The CDR3 runs to 17 residues. The junction had 9 bases not matched to a gene; V was cut back by 4 bases and J by 1 base. CDR3 sequence reads: CASSTVSGALNTGELFF. In DNA, the CDR3 is TGTGCCAGCAGCACCGTTAGCGGGGCCCTGAACACCGGGGAGCTGTTTTTT.

The genes are TRBV15 and TRBJ2-7; D not certain. The CDR3 runs 14 residues. The germline gives CDR1 LNHNV, CDR2 YYDKDF (reference sequence). Trimming took 1 base from V and 2 from J, leaving 9 bases between them. The CDR3 protein is CATSRAGDTYEQYF. The CDR3 bases are TGTGCCACCAGCAGAGCGGGCGACACCTACGAGCAGTACTTC.

This clonotype was counted once. The rearrangement joins TRBV5-1 to TRBJ1-2, with unresolved D. This CDR3 has 14 amino acids. The germline V and J ends were trimmed by 4 bases and 8 bases, with 18 bases remaining between them. From germline, CDR1 is SGHRS and CDR2 YFSETQ. The CDR3, as DNA: TGCGCCAGCAGCAGCGAAGGTCCCGCGCGGGGCTACACCTTC. Its protein product is CASSSEGPARGYTF.

V is TRBV7-3 and J is TRBJ1-2; TRBD1 matches at 7 bases. This CDR3 is 13 amino acids long. From germline, CDR1 is SGHTA and CDR2 FQGTGA. The J segment lost 7 bases and the V segment lost 5 bases, leaving 7 bases of the junction unmatched. The CDR3, as DNA: TGTGCCAGCAGCCCTGACAGGGTTGCTGGCTACACCTTC. Translating gives CASSPDRVAGYTF.

Points on this clonotype: The junction departs from germline at one end; a sequencing error may be responsible. V is TRBV4-1 and J is TRBJ2-3; 7 positions match TRBD2. The germline V gene has CDR1 MGHRA and CDR2 YSYEKL. The length of the CDR3 is 15 residues. CDR3 residues: CANSFRLAVTDTQYF. CDR3 nucleotides: TGCGCCAACAGCTTCCGACTAGCCGTCACAGATACGCAGTATTTT.

The chain joins TRBV6-2 or TRBV6-3 to TRBJ2-3; no reliable D call. Trimming pared 4 bases from V and 6 bases from J, leaving 8 bases between. Looked up from germline, CDR1 is MNHEY and CDR2 is SVGEGT. The CDR3 is 12 amino acids. CDR3 in DNA: TGTGCCAGCAGTTCGCACCCCGATACGCAGTATTTT. Its protein is CASSSHPDTQYF.

The rearrangement links TRBV29-1 to TRBJ2-2; a weak D match, TRBD1 (6 bases). The length of the CDR3 is 17 residues. V gave up 1 base and J gave up 0 bases, with 15 bases separating them. The germline CDR1 and CDR2 sequences are SQVTM and ANQGSEA. CDR3 protein: CSVEANDEGANTGELFF. The DNA of the CDR3 is TGCAGCGTTGAAGCCAACGATGAGGGGGCGAACACCGGGGAGCTGTTTTTT.

This chain joins TRBV12-3 or TRBV12-4 and TRBJ1-5; D not certain. The CDR3 loop spans 12 amino acids. Deletions cut 3 bases from V and 3 bases from J, with 3 bases between. The CDR3 region is CASSLTNQPQHF. In nucleotides, the CDR3 is TGTGCCAGCAGTTTGACCAATCAGCCCCAGCATTTT.

The chain recombines TRBV12-3 or TRBV12-4 with TRBJ2-3; D is unclear. This CDR3 is 12 amino acids long. Trimming removed 6 bases at V and 6 bases at J, with 10 bases between. The CDR3 region is CASRVIGDTQYF. In nucleotides, the CDR3 is TGTGCCAGCAGAGTGATCGGGGATACGCAGTATTTT.